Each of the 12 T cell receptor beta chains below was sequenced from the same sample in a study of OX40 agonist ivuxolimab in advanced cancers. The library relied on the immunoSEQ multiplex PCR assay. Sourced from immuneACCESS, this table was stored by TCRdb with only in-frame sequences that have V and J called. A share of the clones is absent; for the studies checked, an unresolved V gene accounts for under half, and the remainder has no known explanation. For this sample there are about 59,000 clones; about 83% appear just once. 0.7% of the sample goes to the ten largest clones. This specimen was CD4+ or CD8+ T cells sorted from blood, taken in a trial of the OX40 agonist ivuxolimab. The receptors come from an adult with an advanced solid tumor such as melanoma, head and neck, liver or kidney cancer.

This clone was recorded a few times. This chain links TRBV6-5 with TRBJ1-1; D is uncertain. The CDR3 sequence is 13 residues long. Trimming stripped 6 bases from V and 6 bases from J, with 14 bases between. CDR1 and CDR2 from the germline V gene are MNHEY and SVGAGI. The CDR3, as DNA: TGTGCCAGCAGACGGGGAGCGGTGGCTGAAGCTTTCTTT. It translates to CASRRGAVAEAFF.

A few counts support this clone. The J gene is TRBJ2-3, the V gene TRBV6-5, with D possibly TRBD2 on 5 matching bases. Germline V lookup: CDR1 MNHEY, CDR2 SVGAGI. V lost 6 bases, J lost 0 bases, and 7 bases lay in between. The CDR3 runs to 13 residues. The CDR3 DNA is TGTGCCAGCAGCCGGACTAGCACAGATACGCAGTATTTT. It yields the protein CASSRTSTDTQYF.

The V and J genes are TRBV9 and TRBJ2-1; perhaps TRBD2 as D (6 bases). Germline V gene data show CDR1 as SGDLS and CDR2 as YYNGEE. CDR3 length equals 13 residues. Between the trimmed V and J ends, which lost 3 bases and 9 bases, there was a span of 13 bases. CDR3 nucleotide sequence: TGTGCCAGCAGCGCGGGCCCCGGGGGTGAGCAGTTCTTC. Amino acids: CASSAGPGGEQFF. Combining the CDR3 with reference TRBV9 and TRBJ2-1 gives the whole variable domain DSGVTQTPKHLITATGQRVTLRCSPRSGDLSVYWYQQSLDQGLQFLIQYYNGEERAKGNILERFSAQQFPDLHSELNLSSLELGDSALYFCASSAGPGGEQFFGPGTRLTVL.

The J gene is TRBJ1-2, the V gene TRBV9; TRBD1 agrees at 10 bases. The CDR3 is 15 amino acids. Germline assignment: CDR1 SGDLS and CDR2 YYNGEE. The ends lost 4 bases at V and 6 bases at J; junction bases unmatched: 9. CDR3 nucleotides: TGTGCCAGCAGCTCCAGGACAGGGGGAACGGATGGCTACACCTTC. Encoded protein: CASSSRTGGTDGYTF. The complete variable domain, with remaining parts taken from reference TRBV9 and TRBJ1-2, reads DSGVTQTPKHLITATGQRVTLRCSPRSGDLSVYWYQQSLDQGLQFLIQYYNGEERAKGNILERFSAQQFPDLHSELNLSSLELGDSALYFCASSSRTGGTDGYTFGSGTRLTVV.

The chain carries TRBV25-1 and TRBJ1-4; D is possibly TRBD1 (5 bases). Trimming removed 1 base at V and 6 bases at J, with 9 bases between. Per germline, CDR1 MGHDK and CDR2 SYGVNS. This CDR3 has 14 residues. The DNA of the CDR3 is TGTGCCAGCAGTGAATTCGGGGGAGATGAAAAACTGTTTTTT. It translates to CASSEFGGDEKLFF.

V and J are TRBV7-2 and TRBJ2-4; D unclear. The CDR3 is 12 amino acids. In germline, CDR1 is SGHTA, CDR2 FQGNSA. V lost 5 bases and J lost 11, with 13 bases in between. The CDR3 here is CASSDRTLFQYF. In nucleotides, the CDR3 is TGTGCCAGCAGCGATCGGACCCTTTTTCAGTACTTC.

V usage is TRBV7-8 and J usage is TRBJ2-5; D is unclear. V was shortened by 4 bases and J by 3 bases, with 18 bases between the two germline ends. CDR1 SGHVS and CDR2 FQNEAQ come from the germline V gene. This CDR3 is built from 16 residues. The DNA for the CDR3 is TGTGCCAGCAGCTGGACCCGATTATCGCTTAAAGAGACCCAGTACTTC. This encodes CASSWTRLSLKETQYF.

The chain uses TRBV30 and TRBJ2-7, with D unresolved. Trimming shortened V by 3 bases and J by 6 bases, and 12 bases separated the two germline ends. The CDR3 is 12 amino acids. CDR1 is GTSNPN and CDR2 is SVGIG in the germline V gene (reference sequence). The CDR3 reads CAWRVALGEQYF. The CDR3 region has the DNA TGTGCCTGGAGGGTGGCCCTAGGCGAGCAGTACTTC.

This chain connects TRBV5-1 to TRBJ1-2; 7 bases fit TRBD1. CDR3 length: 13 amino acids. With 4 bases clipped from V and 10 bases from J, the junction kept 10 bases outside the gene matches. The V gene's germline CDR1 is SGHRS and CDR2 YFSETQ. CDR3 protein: CASSMGQTVDYTF. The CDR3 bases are TGCGCCAGCAGCATGGGACAGACAGTCGACTACACCTTC.

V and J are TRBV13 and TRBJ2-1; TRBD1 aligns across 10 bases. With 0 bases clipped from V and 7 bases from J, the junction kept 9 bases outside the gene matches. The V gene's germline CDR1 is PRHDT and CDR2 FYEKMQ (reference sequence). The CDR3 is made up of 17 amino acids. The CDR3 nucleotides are TGTGCCAGCAGCTTAGGCCATCGACGGGACAGGGGTAATGAGCAGTTCTTC. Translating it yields CASSLGHRRDRGNEQFF.

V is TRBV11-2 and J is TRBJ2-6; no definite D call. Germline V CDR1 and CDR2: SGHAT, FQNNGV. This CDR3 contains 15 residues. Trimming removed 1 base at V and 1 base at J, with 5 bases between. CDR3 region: CASSLGWSGANVLTF. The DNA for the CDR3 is TGTGCCAGCAGCTTAGGTTGGTCTGGGGCCAACGTCCTGACTTTC.

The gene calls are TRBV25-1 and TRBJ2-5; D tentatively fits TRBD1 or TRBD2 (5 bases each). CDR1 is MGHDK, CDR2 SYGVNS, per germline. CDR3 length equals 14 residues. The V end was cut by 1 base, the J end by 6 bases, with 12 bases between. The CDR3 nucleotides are TGTGCCAGCAGTGAATGGCGTCGGGACCAGACCCAGTACTTC. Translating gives CASSEWRRDQTQYF.